This TCR beta chain was observed in a study of blood T cell repertoires in COVID-19. Trimming shortened V by 7 bases and J by 2 bases, and 11 bases separated the two germline ends. This CDR3 has 13 amino acids. From germline, CDR1 is MDHEN and CDR2 SYDVKM. Categorization into cohorts depended on clinical history that participants reported. In the authors' methods: Reference gene primers were amplified, and this amplification served to estimate nucleated cell counts. Produced via immunoSEQ multiplex PCR; TCRdb's table is partial and in-frame only. V, J and clone size reflect that table, while D and trimming were determined from the DNA. The table has around 300,000 clones, over 70% seen once.

The genes are TRBV28 and TRBJ1-2, with D maybe TRBD1 (5 bases). The source is a man aged 25-40 years who had recovered from COVID-19. The sample was PBMCs or T cells enriched from blood (not recorded which). CDR3 residues: CASNDSENYGYTF. CDR3 in DNA: TGTGCCAGCAACGACAGCGAGAACTATGGCTACACCTTC.